This paragraph reports one T cell receptor (beta chain). Its antigen is not yet known. A read error may produce the germline difference seen at one junction end. Libraries were prepared through 5' RACE. Sequencing took place on an Illumina HiSeq 2500. A second PCR of about 7 to 12 cycles was run with a J-beta primer mix and a sample-barcoded 5' primer. A template-switch 5' adaptor carrying 12 random nucleotides introduced a unique molecular identifier onto each TCR beta cDNA molecule. At least 2.5 million CDR3-containing paired-end reads were obtained from each sample. All of the RNA was converted into first-strand cDNA using the Mint cDNA synthesis kit, with a TRBC-specific oligonucleotide serving as the primer. Following uracil-DNA glycosylase treatment, a first 18-cycle PCR with universal primers M1SS and BC2_uni_R was performed on all cDNA. The authors' analysis ran thus. For normalization, 1 million high-quality reads, each with a distinct molecular identifier, were randomly selected from each sample. Instead of being binned into consensus sequences, reads with shared molecular identifiers were discarded. MiTCR, with a Q25 quality threshold and the strictest error-elimination algorithm, was used for CDR3 identification, clonotype clustering and error correction. A nonparametric unseen species model with Euler transformation was used to estimate lower-bound total TCR beta diversity. TCRdb reprocessed the public reads (quality trimming at Q25 with fastp, clone calling with MiXCR) and kept in-frame beta chains. Entries that share a CDR3 protein sequence are merged under the most common genes and DNA. The V and J calls reflect TCRdb's pipeline rather than the authors' work. The sample yields 850,000 to 1,100,000 distinct CDR3 sequences; under 40% were counted once. The top ten constitute about an eighth of the sample.

The data were obtained in a study of blood T cells in healthy people across ages (dated by TCRdb to about 2015). Regarding the complete study: In model experiments, roughly one uniquely barcoded TCR beta cDNA molecule per two T cells was captured by template switching. The study measured age-related changes in TCR beta repertoire diversity using deep sequencing normalized with unique cDNA molecular identifiers. The donors were split into four age groups: young (average about 16 years), middle-aged (39), aged (62) and long-lived (82). To avoid experimental bias, donors of different ages were spread randomly across the sequencing lanes. Using the same blood draw, the study looked at two additional independent replicas of 1 million unique cDNA reads for two donors, one aged 18 to 29 and the other aged 80 or older.

CDR1 and CDR2, per the germline V gene, are SNHLY and FYNNEI. Its CDR3 holds 13 amino acids, cysteine through phenylalanine. Only CDR3 DNA is held: 39 bases, read in frame from base 1. Donors were roughly 40 systemically healthy Caucasian individuals from Russia aged roughly 6 to 90 years. Each donor gave 8 to 10 milliliters of peripheral blood, drawn into EDTA-treated Vacutainer tubes. Ficoll-Paque density-gradient centrifugation was used to isolate PBMCs, with at least 6 million per sample. Total RNA, at least 6 micrograms per sample, was extracted from PBMCs with Trizol reagent. For every donor, an aliquot of PBMCs went through flow cytometry to measure the percentages of naive CD45RAhigh/CD27high T cells. Results and caveats for the whole study, not just this receptor: Since profiling was done on bulk unsorted PBMCs, naive and antigen-experienced compartments could not be conclusively compared. Total diversity estimates from one million sequenced T cells were considered lower bounds and underestimates. The long-lived group showed more naive CD4+ T cells, fewer expanded clones and increased TCR diversity than the aged group, suggesting age selection. Observed TCR beta diversity per million T cells fell roughly linearly with age, and a significant reduction was already apparent by age approximately 41. The CMV infection status of donors was not known, potentially confounding age-related changes in expanded clonotypes. Observed TCR beta diversity correlated strongly with the percentage of naive T cells measured by flow cytometry.

The sequencing input was blood. The chain employs TRBV2 and TRBJ2-7; the D gene cannot be named for sure. With the DNA end fitting TRBJ2-5 better, the J assignment may be wrong. The origin of this receptor is a man aged 18 to 29 in good health. The CDR3 in this case is CTSSETSAETQYF. The sequence in DNA is TGTACCAGCAGTGAAACGTCGGCAGAGACCCAGTACTTC.